The 3 T cell receptor beta chains given below trace back to one sample, sequenced in a study of T cell responses to AZD1222 COVID-19 vaccine. Libraries were prepared by immunoSEQ multiplex PCR; TCRdb keeps only in-frame clonotypes and omits some of them. This sample has about 160,000 clones, with roughly nine tenths found just once. The material was peripheral blood, obtained 28 days after the second AZD1222 dose. The receptor set was obtained from an adult who received the AZD1222 COVID-19 vaccine.

The V gene is TRBV9, the J gene TRBJ2-1; D unclear. This CDR3 spans 15 amino acids. With 3 bases removed from V and 0 bases from J, the gap between germline ends came to 10 bases. Germline assignment: CDR1 SGDLS and CDR2 YYNGEE. CDR3 in amino acids: CASSGSASSYNEQFF. As DNA, the CDR3 is TGTGCCAGCAGCGGGAGCGCTAGCTCCTACAATGAGCAGTTCTTC.

The chain links TRBV11-3 to TRBJ2-2; tentative D call: TRBD2 (6 bases). Germline lookup yields CDR1 SGHNT and CDR2 YENEEA. The CDR3 consists of 15 residues. Trimming removed 5 bases at V and 6 bases at J, with 16 bases between. The CDR3 spells CASSPRGAGPGELFF. Here the CDR3 DNA reads TGTGCCAGCAGCCCGCGGGGCGCAGGTCCCGGGGAGCTGTTTTTT.

This chain joins TRBV15 and TRBJ1-5; D call uncertain. CDR1 LNHNV and CDR2 YYDKDF come from the germline V gene (reference sequence). The CDR3 has 17 amino acids. The V gene lost 0 bases and the J gene lost 3 bases, with 15 bases spanning the gap. The CDR3 region is CATSRDPLWAFNQPQHF. The CDR3 nucleotides read TGTGCCACCAGCAGAGATCCCCTCTGGGCCTTCAATCAGCCCCAGCATTTT.